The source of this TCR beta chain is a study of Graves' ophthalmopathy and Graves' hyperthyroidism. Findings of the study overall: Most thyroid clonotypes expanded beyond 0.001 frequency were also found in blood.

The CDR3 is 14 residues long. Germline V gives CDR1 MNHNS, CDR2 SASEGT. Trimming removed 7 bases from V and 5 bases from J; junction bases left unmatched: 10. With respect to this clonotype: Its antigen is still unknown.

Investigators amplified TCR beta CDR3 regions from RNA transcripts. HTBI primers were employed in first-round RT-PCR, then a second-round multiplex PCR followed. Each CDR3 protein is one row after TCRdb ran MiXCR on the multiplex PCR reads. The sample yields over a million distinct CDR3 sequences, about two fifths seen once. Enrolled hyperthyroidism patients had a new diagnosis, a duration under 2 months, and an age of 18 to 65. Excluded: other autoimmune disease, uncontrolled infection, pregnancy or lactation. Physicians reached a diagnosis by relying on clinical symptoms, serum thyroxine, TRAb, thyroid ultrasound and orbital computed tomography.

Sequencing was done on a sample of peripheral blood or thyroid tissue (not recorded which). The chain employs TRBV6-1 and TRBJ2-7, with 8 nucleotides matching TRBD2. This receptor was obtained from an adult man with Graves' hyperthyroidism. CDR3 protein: CASTTERGTHEQYF. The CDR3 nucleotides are TGTGCCAGCACAACCGAGCGGGGGACCCACGAGCAGTACTTC.